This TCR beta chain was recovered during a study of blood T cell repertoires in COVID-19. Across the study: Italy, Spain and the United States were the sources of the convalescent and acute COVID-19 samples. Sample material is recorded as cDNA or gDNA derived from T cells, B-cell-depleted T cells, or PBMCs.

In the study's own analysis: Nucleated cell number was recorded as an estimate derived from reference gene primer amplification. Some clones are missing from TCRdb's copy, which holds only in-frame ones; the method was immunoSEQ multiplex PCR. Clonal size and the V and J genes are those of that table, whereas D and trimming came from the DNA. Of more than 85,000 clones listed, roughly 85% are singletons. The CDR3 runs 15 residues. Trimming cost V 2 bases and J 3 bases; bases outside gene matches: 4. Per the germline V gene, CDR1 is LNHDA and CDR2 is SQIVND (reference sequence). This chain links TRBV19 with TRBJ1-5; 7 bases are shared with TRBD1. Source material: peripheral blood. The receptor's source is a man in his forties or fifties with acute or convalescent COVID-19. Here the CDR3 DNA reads TGTGCCAGTAGTATACGGGACAGTCCCAATCAGCCCCAGCATTTT. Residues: CASSIRDSPNQPQHF. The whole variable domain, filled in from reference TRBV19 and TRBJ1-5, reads DGGITQSPKYLFRKEGQNVTLSCEQNLNHDAMYWYRQDPGQGLRLIYYSQIVNDFQKGDIAEGYSVSREKKESFPLTVTSAQKNPTAFYLCASSIRDSPNQPQHFGDGTRLSIL.